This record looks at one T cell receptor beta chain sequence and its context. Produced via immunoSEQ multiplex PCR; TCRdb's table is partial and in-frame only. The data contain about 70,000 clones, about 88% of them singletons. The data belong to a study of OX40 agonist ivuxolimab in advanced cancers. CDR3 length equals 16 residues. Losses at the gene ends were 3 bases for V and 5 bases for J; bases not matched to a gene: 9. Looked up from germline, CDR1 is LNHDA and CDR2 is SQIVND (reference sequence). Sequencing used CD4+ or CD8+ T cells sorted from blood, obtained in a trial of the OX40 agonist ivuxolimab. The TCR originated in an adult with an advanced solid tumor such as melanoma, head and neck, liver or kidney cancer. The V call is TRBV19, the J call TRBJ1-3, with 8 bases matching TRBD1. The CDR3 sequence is CASSIRQGAVRNTIYF. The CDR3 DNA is TGTGCCAGTAGTATTCGCCAGGGGGCTGTTCGAAACACCATATATTTT. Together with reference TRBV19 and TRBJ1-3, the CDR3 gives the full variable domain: DGGITQSPKYLFRKEGQNVTLSCEQNLNHDAMYWYRQDPGQGLRLIYYSQIVNDFQKGDIAEGYSVSREKKESFPLTVTSAQKNPTAFYLCASSIRQGAVRNTIYFGEGSWLTVV.